This record looks at one T cell receptor beta chain sequence and its context. Its matching antigen is unknown. V was cut by 6 bases and J by 6 bases, with 17 bases left in between. This CDR3 is built from 14 residues. The germline V gene encodes CDR1 KGHDR and CDR2 SFDVKD. This sample is part of a study of CD8+CD57+ T cells in acquired aplastic anemia. Study at large: Yields of DNA that came from sorted CD4+ and CD8+ cells averaged roughly 3.2 ug.

An expansion of CD8+CD57+ cells by flow cytometry had been shown in patients chosen for sequencing. Patients uniformly had severe acquired aplastic anemia. Genomic DNA served as template for TCR beta VDJ and CDR3 profiling. One entry per CDR3 protein results from TCRdb running MiXCR on the reads. Counted here are about 95,000 distinct CDR3 sequences, roughly two thirds occurring once; the ten biggest clones make up roughly two thirds. Overall study results and limits: CD8+ Simpson's diversity showed no significant patient-control difference.

The gene calls are TRBV24-1 and TRBJ2-7; tentatively, D is TRBD1 (6 bases). Material for sequencing was sorted CD4+, CD8+, or CD8+CD57+ T cells (not recorded which) from PBMCs. The sequence derives from a human donor with aplastic anemia. CDR3 sequence: CATSPRGSGSEQYF. Here the CDR3 DNA reads TGTGCCACCAGTCCCAGGGGAAGTGGGAGCGAGCAGTACTTC.